The clone carrying this TCR beta chain is a singleton in its sample. A much larger clone lies one base from this, so it may be a read error. TCRdb processed the 5' RACE reads anew with MiXCR; each CDR3 protein has one entry. Seen here are 28,000 or so distinct CDR3 sequences, 6.6% observed once, and the top ten hold about 40%. V lost 5 bases and J lost 4, with 16 bases in between. This CDR3 is built from 15 residues. Germline V gives CDR1 KGHDR, CDR2 SFDVKD. This entry is derived from a study of early T cells in non-severe SARS-CoV-2 infection. Sequenced material: whole blood. The TCR sequence derives from an adult who was a healthcare worker with PCR-confirmed SARS-CoV-2 infection or an uninfected control (not recorded which). The V call is TRBV24-1, the J call TRBJ1-2, with D perhaps matching TRBD1 (5 bases). Written as DNA, the CDR3 is TGTGCCACCAGTGCTCCCGGGGCAGCGAGCTATGGCTACACCTTC. It codes for CATSAPGAASYGYTF.